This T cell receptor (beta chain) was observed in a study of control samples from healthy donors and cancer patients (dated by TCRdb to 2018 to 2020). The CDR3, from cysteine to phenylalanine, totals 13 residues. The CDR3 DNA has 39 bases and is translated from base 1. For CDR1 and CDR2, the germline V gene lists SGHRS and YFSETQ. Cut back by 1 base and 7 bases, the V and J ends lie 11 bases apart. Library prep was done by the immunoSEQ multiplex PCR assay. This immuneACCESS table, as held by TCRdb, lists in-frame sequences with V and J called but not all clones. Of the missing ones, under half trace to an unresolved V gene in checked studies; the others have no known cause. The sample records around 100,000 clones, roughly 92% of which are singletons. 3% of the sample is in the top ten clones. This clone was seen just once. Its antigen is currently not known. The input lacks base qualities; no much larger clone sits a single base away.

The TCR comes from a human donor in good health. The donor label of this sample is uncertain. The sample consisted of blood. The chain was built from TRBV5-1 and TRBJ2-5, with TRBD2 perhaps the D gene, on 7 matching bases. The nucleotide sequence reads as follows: TGCGCCAGCAGCTTGTTGGGAGGGGGGACCCAGTACTTC. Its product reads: CASSLLGGGTQYF.